A selection of T cell receptor beta chains follows, all from one sample in a study of neurological immune-mediated disorders. Via MiXCR, TCRdb re-called the 5' RACE reads, giving one row per CDR3 protein. The sample includes around 64,000 distinct CDR3 sequences, 2.5% to 4% of them seen just once. The sequencing input was PBMCs. Receptors originate from a woman aged 45-65 years with multiple sclerosis. The CDR3 runs from the conserved cysteine through the conserved F or W. D genes are given only for firm matches. Part of the rows lack a size; the others show once, few, many or a class for expanded clones.

>many|TRBV20-1|TRBJ2-2|NA
CSARSGTGELFF
TGCAGTGCTAGGTCCGGGACCGGGGAGCTGTTTTTT
>many|TRBV10-3|TRBJ2-5|NA
CAISAPAAGAGGQETQYF
TGTGCCATCAGTGCGCCCGCCGCGGGGGCCGGGGGGCAAGAGACCCAGTACTTC
>many|TRBV20-1|TRBJ2-4|NA
CSARRQLAKNIQYF
TGCAGTGCTAGGAGACAACTAGCCAAAAACATTCAGTACTTC
>many|TRBV25-1|TRBJ2-2|NA
CASSPPGYGAPGELFF
TGTGCCAGCAGTCCCCCCGGATACGGGGCCCCCGGGGAGCTGTTTTTT
>many|TRBV11-2|TRBJ2-4|NA
CASSLSVGKNIQYF
TGTGCCAGCAGCTTATCGGTTGGCAAAAACATTCAGTACTTC
>many|TRBV5-1|TRBJ2-1|TRBD2
CASSLGPSGDEQFF
TGCGCCAGCAGCTTGGGGCCTAGCGGCGATGAGCAGTTCTTC
>many|TRBV20-1|TRBJ2-7|TRBD1
CSARETGNRLWEQYF
TGCAGTGCTAGGGAGACAGGGAACCGTTTGTGGGAGCAGTACTTC
>once|TRBV6-5|TRBJ1-1|NA
CASSYVGGRMNTEAFF
TGTGCCAGCAGTTACGTCGGGGGGCGGATGAACACTGAAGCTTTCTTT
>few|TRBV28|TRBJ1-5|NA
CASSLSRVGADGNQPQHF
TGTGCCAGCAGTTTAAGTAGGGTTGGGGCAGACGGCAATCAGCCCCAGCATTTT
>many|TRBV20-1|TRBJ2-1|TRBD2
CSLELAAYNEQFF
TGCAGTCTGGAACTAGCGGCCTACAATGAGCAGTTCTTC
>many|TRBV5-5|TRBJ2-2|TRBD1
CASSFRRQGAGAGELFF
TGTGCCAGCAGCTTTCGTCGACAGGGGGCGGGGGCCGGGGAGCTGTTTTTT
>many|TRBV3-1|TRBJ2-2|TRBD1
CASSRGQRLFF
TGTGCCAGCAGCCGGGGACAGAGGCTGTTTTTT
>many|TRBV4-3|TRBJ2-3|NA
CASSQDNRRATDTQYF
TGCGCCAGCAGCCAAGATAACCGGCGAGCCACAGATACGCAGTATTTT
>many|TRBV20-1|TRBJ2-3|TRBD2
CSAAGLAGADTQYF
TGCAGTGCTGCTGGACTAGCGGGGGCAGATACGCAGTATTTT
>many|TRBV4-3|TRBJ2-7|NA
CASSPNRGSYEQYF
TGCGCCAGCAGCCCTAACCGGGGTTCCTACGAGCAGTACTTC
>many|TRBV4-1|TRBJ1-1|TRBD1
CASSQERTGKNTEAFF
TGCGCCAGCAGCCAGGAAAGGACAGGGAAGAACACTGAAGCTTTCTTT
>many|TRBV12-5|TRBJ2-5|NA
CASGSDSGVAQYF
TGTGCTAGTGGTTCGGACAGCGGGGTGGCCCAGTACTTC
>many|TRBV6-1|TRBJ2-7|TRBD2
CASSDGRGEQYF
TGTGCCAGCAGTGACGGGAGGGGCGAGCAGTACTTC
>many|TRBV20-1|TRBJ1-5|TRBD1
CSARDSRTGGNQPQHF
TGCAGTGCTAGAGATTCCCGGACAGGGGGCAATCAGCCCCAGCATTTT
>many|TRBV4-3|TRBJ2-1|NA
CASSQEGGPGYEQFF
TGCGCCAGCAGCCAAGAGGGCGGACCCGGGTATGAGCAGTTCTTC
>many|TRBV7-2|TRBJ2-5|TRBD2
CASSTQGLAGETQYF
TGTGCCAGCAGTACACAAGGACTAGCGGGGGAGACCCAGTACTTC
>many|TRBV2|TRBJ2-3|TRBD2
CASSPGLAGGSTDTQYF
TGTGCCAGCAGCCCCGGACTAGCGGGGGGCAGCACAGATACGCAGTATTTT
>few|TRBV7-2|TRBJ1-2|NA
CASSSAGTHYGYTF
TGTGCCAGCAGCTCGGCCGGGACACACTATGGCTACACCTTC
>many|TRBV20-1|TRBJ1-2|NA
CSAPLQATGNYGYTF
TGCAGTGCACCCTTACAGGCCACCGGGAACTATGGCTACACCTTC
>few|TRBV28|TRBJ1-1|NA
CASSPTKGGTFNTEAFF
TGTGCCAGCAGTCCTACAAAGGGGGGGACTTTTAACACTGAAGCTTTCTTT
>many|TRBV5-1|TRBJ1-2|NA
CASSSGQLRDYGYTF
TGCGCCAGCAGCTCGGGACAACTTAGGGACTATGGCTACACCTTC
>many|TRBV20-1|TRBJ2-7|NA
CSARDQSPYEQYF
TGCAGTGCTAGAGATCAGTCTCCCTACGAGCAGTACTTC
>many|TRBV5-1|TRBJ2-1|NA
CASSSGYNEQFF
TGCGCCAGCAGCTCAGGGTACAATGAGCAGTTCTTC
>many|TRBV7-8|TRBJ1-6|NA
CASSLKLDSPLHF
TGTGCCAGCAGCTTAAAATTGGATTCACCCCTCCACTTT
>many|TRBV20-1|TRBJ1-3|NA
CSASRTDGNTIYF
TGCAGTGCTAGCCGGACGGATGGAAACACCATATATTTT
>NA|TRBV7-3|TRBJ2-3|TRBD2
CASSLGLAAGADTQYF
TGTGCCAGCAGCTTAGGACTAGCGGCGGGAGCAGATACGCAGTATTTT
>few|TRBV20-1|TRBJ2-1|TRBD2
CSARDPGRFGDEQFF
TGCAGTGCTAGAGACCCCGGGAGGTTTGGGGATGAGCAGTTCTTC